Below, 27 T cell receptor beta chains from the same sample are listed, as sequenced in a study of CD4+ T cells in melanoma. Sequenced by immunoSEQ multiplex PCR; TCRdb stores in-frame clones only, minus some. Among fewer than 20,000 clones, 83% were seen once, and the ten largest hold around 5%. Material: cells from a culture (not recorded whether cultured in vitro). The source of these receptors is a human donor with melanoma.

The chain couples TRBV29-1 to TRBJ1-1; the D gene is possibly TRBD1 (5 bases). This CDR3 has 15 amino acids. The V gene lost 5 bases and the J gene lost 5 bases, with 21 bases spanning the gap. In germline, CDR1 is SQVTM, CDR2 ANQGSEA. CDR3 protein: CSVIPGNLGSTEAFF. The CDR3, as DNA: TGCAGCGTTATCCCAGGGAATTTGGGGAGTACTGAAGCTTTCTTT.

The rearrangement joins TRBV6-5 to TRBJ2-1; possible D gene TRBD1, 6 bases. The CDR3 spans 15 residues. Deletions cut 6 bases from V and 0 bases from J, with 12 bases between. CDR1 is MNHEY, CDR2 SVGAGI, per germline. The chain's CDR3 is CASSRDRSSYNEQFF. Written as DNA, the CDR3 is TGTGCCAGCAGCCGAGACAGGAGCTCCTACAATGAGCAGTTCTTC.

The rearrangement joins TRBV2 to TRBJ1-5, with 7 bases lining up with TRBD1. CDR1 SNHLY and CDR2 FYNNEI come from the germline V gene. This CDR3 is built from 15 residues. V was clipped by 7 bases and J by 2 bases; unmatched bases: 8. This CDR3 is CASTIGQAGNQPQHF. The CDR3 DNA follows: TGTGCCAGCACCATAGGACAGGCGGGCAATCAGCCCCAGCATTTT. Combining the CDR3 with reference TRBV2 and TRBJ1-5 gives the whole variable domain EPEVTQTPSHQVTQMGQEVILRCVPISNHLYFYWYRQILGQKVEFLVSFYNNEISEKSEIFDDQFSVERPDGSNFTLKIRSTKLEDSAMYFCASTIGQAGNQPQHFGDGTRLSIL.

The V call is TRBV9, the J call TRBJ2-7; TRBD2 matches 11 bases. Unmatched junction bases numbered 4, after V lost 0 bases and J lost 5 bases. In germline, CDR1 is SGDLS, CDR2 YYNGEE. The CDR3 runs 15 residues. The CDR3 bases are TGTGCCAGCAGCGTAGGCATTAGCGGGGGGGACGAGCAGTACTTC. This gives the protein CASSVGISGGDEQYF.

The rearrangement joins TRBV2 to TRBJ2-7, with 9 bases that match TRBD1. The junction had 5 bases not matched to a gene; V was cut back by 8 bases and J by 0 bases. Germline V lookup: CDR1 SNHLY, CDR2 FYNNEI. The CDR3 runs 14 residues. The DNA for the CDR3 is TGTGCCAGCGTCCGGGACAGGGCCTCCTACGAGCAGTACTTC. It codes for CASVRDRASYEQYF.

This clone was counted a single time. The chain recombines TRBV5-2 with TRBJ1-2; no check of the table's D call, TRBD1, against the DNA was made. TRBV5-2 is a pseudogene. This CDR3 is built from 15 residues. The CDR3 DNA reads as TGCGCCAGCAGCCAACACGCAGGGGGCGCCTATGGCTACACCTTC. Translated: CASSQHAGGAYGYTF.

The gene calls are TRBV27 and TRBJ2-7, with D possibly being TRBD2 (5 bases). The CDR3 totals 13 residues. Per germline, CDR1 MNHEY and CDR2 SMNVEV (reference sequence). Between the trimmed V and J ends, which lost 3 bases and 1 base, there was a span of 7 bases. As DNA, the CDR3 is TGTGCCAGCAGTTTGAGGACTTCCTACGAGCAGTACTTC. Its translation: CASSLRTSYEQYF.

The chain joins TRBV9 to TRBJ2-7, with TRBD2 matching 7 bases. Germline CDR1 reads SGDLS; CDR2 reads YYNGEE. V lost 4 bases, J lost 3 bases, and 4 bases stayed unmatched. CDR3 length equals 13 residues. This CDR3 reads CASSLGGGYEQYF. The CDR3 coding sequence is TGTGCCAGCAGCTTAGGCGGGGGCTACGAGCAGTACTTC.

J is TRBJ1-3 and V is TRBV5-4; a weak D match, TRBD1 (6 bases). Germline CDR1 is SGHNT and CDR2 is YYREEE (reference sequence). The CDR3 spans 17 residues. The V gene lost 1 base and the J gene lost 0 bases, with 14 bases spanning the gap. CDR3 sequence (DNA): TGTGCCAGCAGCTTGACGCGGGGGGCCACCTCTGGAAACACCATATATTTT. As protein: CASSLTRGATSGNTIYF.

CDR3 sequence reads: CASRVSTSHQETQYF. The CDR3 DNA is TGTGCCAGCAGGGTTTCGACTAGCCACCAAGAGACCCAGTACTTC. V usage is TRBV6-1 and J usage is TRBJ2-5; 7 bases line up with TRBD2. The ends lost 6 bases at V and 0 bases at J; junction bases unmatched: 7. The CDR3 runs 15 residues. Germline V lookup: CDR1 MNHNS, CDR2 SASEGT.

This clone was seen only once. The chain carries TRBV25-1 and TRBJ1-4; the D gene is possibly TRBD1 (6 bases). V was trimmed by 1 base and J by 3 bases, leaving 9 bases between them. The CDR3 is 15 amino acids. In germline, CDR1 is MGHDK, CDR2 SYGVNS. The CDR3 loop is CASSEWAGANEKLFF. The CDR3 DNA is TGTGCCAGCAGTGAATGGGCAGGGGCTAATGAAAAACTGTTTTTT.

A few counts support this clone. This chain links TRBV7-9 with TRBJ1-4; maybe TRBD1 (5 bases). Germline V lookup: CDR1 SEHNR, CDR2 FQNEAQ (reference sequence). Trimming removed 6 bases from V and 1 base from J, with 9 bases in between. The CDR3 totals 14 residues. CDR3 sequence: CASSPGQTNEKLFF. Here the CDR3 DNA reads TGTGCCAGCAGTCCTGGACAAACTAATGAAAAACTGTTTTTT. Filled out from reference TRBV7-9 and TRBJ1-4, the complete variable domain reads DTGVSQNPRHKITKRGQNVTFRCDPISEHNRLYWYRQTLGQGPEFLTYFQNEAQLEKSRLLSDRFSAERPKGSFSTLEIQRTEQGDSAMYLCASSPGQTNEKLFFGSGTQLSVL.

This clone has just a few counts. The chain joins TRBV30 to TRBJ2-1; 7 bases fit TRBD1. V shed 4 bases, J shed 1 base, and the junction held 4 bases outside the gene matches. The CDR3 spans 14 residues. CDR1 GTSNPN and CDR2 SVGIG come from the germline V gene (reference sequence). The CDR3 region has the DNA TGTGCCTGGACTAAGGGGGCTTCCTACAATGAGCAGTTCTTC. Translating it yields CAWTKGASYNEQFF.

This chain links TRBV6-1 with TRBJ2-2, with unresolved D. V gave up 5 bases and J gave up 4 bases, with 14 bases separating them. CDR1 MNHNS and CDR2 SASEGT come from the germline V gene. The CDR3 runs 15 residues. Here the CDR3 reads CASSTQKYSTGELFF. The CDR3 DNA sequence: TGTGCCAGCAGTACTCAGAAATATAGCACCGGGGAGCTGTTTTTT.

CDR3 DNA: TGCACCAGCAGCCAAGAGACAGCAGGAAGCACAGATACGCAGTATTTT. Amino acids: CTSSQETAGSTDTQYF. The V gene is TRBV1, the J gene TRBJ2-3; TRBD1 is the table's D call and was not checked against the DNA. TRBV1 is shown as a pseudogene. The CDR3 runs 16 residues.

This clone was seen more than once but under ten times. The CDR3, as DNA: TGTGCCAGCAGCCAAGCGACTAGCGGGGGGACCGGGGAGCTGTTTTTT. As protein: CASSQATSGGTGELFF. The chain joins TRBV4-2 to TRBJ2-2, with TRBD2 matching over 13 bases. J gave up 5 bases and V 1 base, and 1 base lay outside the gene matches. Per the germline V gene, CDR1 is LGHNA and CDR2 is YNFKEQ. This CDR3 spans 16 amino acids.

The rearrangement joins TRBV5-5 to TRBJ1-2; 9 nucleotides match TRBD1. Germline CDR1 and CDR2: SGHKS and YYEKEE (reference sequence). This CDR3 comprises 14 residues. V trimming: 0 bases; J trimming: 7 bases; junction bases outside the gene matches: 4. DNA for the CDR3: TGTGCCAGCAGCTTGGAACAGGGGGCTCCTGGCTACACCTTC. This sequence encodes CASSLEQGAPGYTF.

V usage is TRBV6-5 and J usage is TRBJ2-7; no clear D gene. V gave up 5 bases and J gave up 6 bases, with 14 bases separating them. The CDR3 is made up of 13 amino acids. The germline V gene encodes CDR1 MNHEY and CDR2 SVGAGI. The CDR3 coding sequence is TGTGCCAGCAGTCCCAGGCTTTCGGGCGAGCAGTACTTC. Protein sequence: CASSPRLSGEQYF.

The V gene is TRBV13, the J gene TRBJ1-2, with D unclear. Trimming shortened V by 4 bases and J by 8 bases, and 14 bases separated the two germline ends. CDR1 PRHDT and CDR2 FYEKMQ come from the germline V gene (reference sequence). The CDR3 runs 13 residues. Written as DNA, the CDR3 is TGTGCCAGCAGCTCCTCCGGATCGTACGGCTACACCTTC. Residues: CASSSSGSYGYTF.

The chain couples TRBV2 to TRBJ2-7; D unclear. Germline CDR1 and CDR2: SNHLY and FYNNEI. This CDR3 region has 12 residues. V lost 6 bases to trimming and J lost 2 bases, with 8 bases between them. This chain's CDR3 is CASSQAAYEQYF. In DNA, the CDR3 is TGTGCCAGCAGCCAGGCGGCCTACGAGCAGTACTTC.

This chain uses TRBV27 with TRBJ2-1; 7 bases are shared with TRBD2. Germline CDR1 reads MNHEY; CDR2 reads SMNVEV (reference sequence). V lost 5 bases, J lost 1 base, and 5 bases stayed unmatched. The CDR3 has 15 residues. CDR3 coding DNA: TGTGCCAGCAGTCCCTGGGAGGGGTCCTACAATGAGCAGTTCTTC. Translation gives CASSPWEGSYNEQFF.

The chain joins TRBV2 to TRBJ1-6; TRBD1 is a possible D gene (6 bases). The CDR3 runs 16 residues. CDR1 SNHLY and CDR2 FYNNEI come from the germline V gene. Trimming removed 4 bases at V and 10 bases at J, with 20 bases between. In DNA form, the CDR3 reads TGTGCCAGCAGTGTGGTTTTGGGGGGAAGGGGGTCACCCCTCCACTTT. Translation gives CASSVVLGGRGSPLHF.

The chain joins TRBV4-1 to TRBJ1-2, with 8 bases fitting TRBD1. The CDR3 length is 14 residues. Germline CDR1 MGHRA, CDR2 YSYEKL. The V gene end was trimmed by 7 bases and the J gene end by 5 bases; junction bases not matched to a gene: 9. The CDR3 DNA is TGCGCCAGCAACCCGACAGGGGATGGGTATGGCTACACCTTC. Translation gives CASNPTGDGYGYTF.

Only one count was recorded for this clone. Here the CDR3 DNA reads TGTGCCAGTAGGAGCACTTTGGCCACGGTTAGATTGAACACTGAAGCTTTCTTT. As protein: CASRSTLATVRLNTEAFF. The chain links TRBV19 to TRBJ1-1; D not certain. CDR1 and CDR2 (germline): LNHDA, SQIVND (reference sequence). Deletions cut 6 bases from V and 0 bases from J, with 23 bases between. The CDR3 sequence is 18 residues long.

This rearrangement joins TRBV29-1 to TRBJ2-7, with 7 bases matching TRBD2. Looked up from germline, CDR1 is SQVTM and CDR2 is ANQGSEA. The CDR3 covers 14 residues. Germline trimming cut 4 bases from V and 0 bases from J; bases unmatched to any gene: 6. CDR3 loop: CSVVGGLSSYEQYF. In DNA, the CDR3 is TGCAGCGTTGTGGGGGGACTAAGCTCCTACGAGCAGTACTTC.

V gene TRBV7-2 combines with J gene TRBJ1-3; 9 positions match TRBD1. V trimming: 5 bases; J trimming: 4 bases; junction bases outside the gene matches: 3. Germline V gives CDR1 SGHTA, CDR2 FQGNSA. The CDR3 is 14 amino acids. CDR3 coding DNA: TGTGCCAGCAGCCCTGGGACAGGGGGAAACACCATATATTTT. Amino acid sequence: CASSPGTGGNTIYF. The complete variable domain, with remaining parts taken from reference TRBV7-2 and TRBJ1-3, reads GAGVSQSPSNKVTEKGKDVELRCDPISGHTALYWYRQSLGQGLEFLIYFQGNSAPDKSGLPSDRFSAERTGGSVSTLTIQRTQQEDSAVYLCASSPGTGGNTIYFGEGSWLTVV.

The CDR3 nucleotides read TGTGCCAGCAGCGGGAGCGGGGATAGCACAGATACGCAGTATTTT. Protein product: CASSGSGDSTDTQYF. The chain employs TRBV9 and TRBJ2-3; TRBD2 matches 7 bases. CDR3 length equals 15 residues. J lost 0 bases, V lost 3 bases, and 4 bases had no gene match. CDR1 is SGDLS, CDR2 YYNGEE, per germline.